This paragraph reports one T cell receptor beta chain. CD45RO negativity and positive selection for CCR7 defined naive CD8 cells, a population that excluded terminally differentiated effector memory CD45RA+ cells. The donors were all Caucasian adults (living in Nashville, Tennessee). The table came from immunoSEQ multiplex PCR; TCRdb's copy has only in-frame clones and leaves some out. The sample holds about 1,900,000 clones, roughly 94% seen once. The CDR3 spans 14 residues. The V end was cut by 3 bases, the J end by 2 bases, with 11 bases between. Germline-derived CDR1 and CDR2 are LNHDA and SQIVND (reference sequence). The data stem from a study of shared clonotypes between healthy human individuals.

V and J are TRBV19 and TRBJ2-7, with TRBD2 as a possible D gene (6 bases). What was sequenced was naive CD8+ T cells sorted from blood. The clonotype was recovered from a man aged 18 to 29 in good health. CDR3 region: CASSIRRGTYEQYF. CDR3 sequence (DNA): TGTGCCAGTAGTATCCGGCGGGGAACCTACGAGCAGTACTTC. Based on the CDR3 plus reference TRBV19 and TRBJ2-7, the full variable domain is DGGITQSPKYLFRKEGQNVTLSCEQNLNHDAMYWYRQDPGQGLRLIYYSQIVNDFQKGDIAEGYSVSREKKESFPLTVTSAQKNPTAFYLCASSIRRGTYEQYFGPGTRLTVT.